One and the same sample provided the 21 T cell receptor beta chains below, sequenced in a study of blood T cell repertoires in COVID-19 (dated by TCRdb to about 2020). Library preparation employed the immunoSEQ multiplex PCR assay. The table was pulled from immuneACCESS by TCRdb, which kept in-frame rearrangements only. Such tables lose some clones; where checked, under half of the loss comes from unresolved V genes, and the rest has no known cause. The sample table shows about 190,000 clones, and approximately 79% are seen once. In total, the top ten clones hold around 12% of the sample. The sample was peripheral blood. The source of these receptors is a woman in her 50s with acute or convalescent COVID-19.

The chain is built from TRBV6-5 and TRBJ1-1, with 9 bases matching TRBD1. V was pared by 4 bases and J by 5 bases, with 5 bases of the junction left unmatched. This CDR3 has 14 amino acids. Per the germline V gene, CDR1 is MNHEY and CDR2 is SVGAGI. CDR3 in DNA: TGTGCCAGCAGTTCGGGACAGGGTCGAACTGAAGCTTTCTTT. Amino acid sequence: CASSSGQGRTEAFF.

This chain uses TRBV7-9 with TRBJ1-3; possibly TRBD1 for D (5 bases). Trimming shortened V by 3 bases and J by 1 base, and 7 bases separated the two germline ends. In germline, CDR1 is SEHNR, CDR2 FQNEAQ (reference sequence). The CDR3 sequence is 14 residues long. CDR3 bases: TGTGCCAGCAGCTTGGGGACTTCTGGAAACACCATATATTTT. It yields the protein CASSLGTSGNTIYF.

This sequence joins TRBV5-5 and TRBJ1-4, with a weak D call TRBD1 (5 bases). The V and J ends lost 0 bases and 8 bases respectively, with 14 bases between them. There are 15 residues in the CDR3. Germline values: CDR1 SGHKS, CDR2 YYEKEE (reference sequence). For the CDR3, the DNA is TGTGCCAGCAGCTTGGGACAGAGTTATAAGGAAAAACTGTTTTTT. Translating gives CASSLGQSYKEKLFF. Full variable domain (missing parts from reference TRBV5-5 and TRBJ1-4): DAGVTQSPTHLIKTRGQQVTLRCSPISGHKSVSWYQQVLGQGPQFIFQYYEKEERGRGNFPDRFSARQFPNYSSELNVNALLLGDSALYLCASSLGQSYKEKLFFGSGTQLSVL.

The rearrangement uses TRBV9 and TRBJ1-4; a possible D gene is TRBD1 (6 bases). V lost 0 bases and J lost 0, with 9 bases in between. The CDR3 is made up of 16 amino acids. In germline, CDR1 is SGDLS, CDR2 YYNGEE. CDR3 region: CASSVGTASTNEKLFF. Written as DNA, the CDR3 is TGTGCCAGCAGCGTAGGGACAGCCTCAACTAATGAAAAACTGTTTTTT.

The J gene is TRBJ1-5, the V gene TRBV28; D is unclear. V lost 3 bases and J 4 bases, leaving 13 bases between the germline ends. CDR3 length equals 15 residues. The germline CDR1 and CDR2 sequences are MDHEN and SYDVKM. CDR3 in amino acids: CASSFNTDFNQPQHF. The CDR3 DNA reads TGTGCCAGCAGTTTTAACACAGATTTTAATCAGCCCCAGCATTTT. Drawing the rest from reference TRBV28 and TRBJ1-5, the complete variable domain is DVKVTQSSRYLVKRTGEKVFLECVQDMDHENMFWYRQDPGLGLRLIYFSYDVKMKEKGDIPEGYSVSREKKERFSLILESASTNQTSMYLCASSFNTDFNQPQHFGDGTRLSIL.

This chain joins TRBV11-2 and TRBJ1-1; D remains ambiguous. Per the germline V gene, CDR1 is SGHAT and CDR2 is FQNNGV. The V and J ends lost 2 bases and 1 base respectively, with 11 bases between them. This CDR3 has 15 residues. The CDR3 DNA is TGTGCCAGCAGCTTACAGCGAGGCTCGAACACTGAAGCTTTCTTT. Translated: CASSLQRGSNTEAFF.

The chain links TRBV11-2 to TRBJ2-5; TRBD2 matches 9 bases. This CDR3 region has 16 residues. Germline lookup yields CDR1 SGHAT and CDR2 FQNNGV. The ends lost 0 bases at V and 4 bases at J; junction bases unmatched: 6. CDR3 residues: CASSLDGGRALETQYF. CDR3 nucleotides: TGTGCCAGCAGCTTAGACGGCGGGAGGGCCCTAGAGACCCAGTACTTC.

This chain links TRBV6-5 with TRBJ2-3; 7 bases agree with TRBD2. Germline assignment: CDR1 MNHEY and CDR2 SVGAGI. CDR3 length: 14 amino acids. The V segment lost 6 bases and the J segment 0 bases; nucleotides outside the gene matches: 3. The DNA for the CDR3 is TGTGCCAGCAGAGGGAGGGTAAGCACAGATACGCAGTATTTT. Translated, it gives CASRGRVSTDTQYF.

The rearrangement joins TRBV5-1 to TRBJ2-2; 8 nucleotides line up with TRBD1. The V gene's germline CDR1 is SGHRS and CDR2 YFSETQ. The length of the CDR3 is 17 residues. The V segment lost 6 bases and the J segment 0 bases; nucleotides outside the gene matches: 10. The DNA of the CDR3 is TGCGCCAGCACCCAATCCGGGACAGGAACGAACACCGGGGAGCTGTTTTTT. Its protein product is CASTQSGTGTNTGELFF.

The gene calls are TRBV28 and TRBJ2-7; perhaps TRBD2 as D (6 bases). With 5 bases removed from V and 1 base from J, the gap between germline ends came to 15 bases. The CDR3 has 15 amino acids. The germline V gene encodes CDR1 MDHEN and CDR2 SYDVKM. CDR3 nucleotide sequence: TGTGCCAGCAGTGCCGGGACTCCGGAGTCCTACGAGCAGTACTTC. This gives the protein CASSAGTPESYEQYF.

This sequence joins TRBV28 and TRBJ1-3, with 9 bases aligning to TRBD1. CDR3 size: 16 residues. V shed 2 bases and J 4 bases; nucleotides not matched to a gene: 6. The germline CDR1 and CDR2 sequences are MDHEN and SYDVKM. The CDR3 region is CASSLLGTGKGNTIYF. CDR3 sequence (DNA): TGTGCCAGCAGTTTACTTGGGACAGGGAAGGGAAACACCATATATTTT.

The chain carries TRBV7-8 and TRBJ2-4, with TRBD1 as a possible D gene (5 bases). Per germline, CDR1 SGHVS and CDR2 FQNEAQ. This CDR3 spans 12 amino acids. V dropped 5 bases and J dropped 7 bases, with 9 bases sitting between them. The CDR3 bases are TGTGCCAGCAGCCAAGACAGTAACATTCAGTACTTC. Translated: CASSQDSNIQYF.

The genes are TRBV11-2 and TRBJ2-7; TRBD1 matches at 9 bases. Germline lookup yields CDR1 SGHAT and CDR2 FQNNGV. The CDR3 has 13 amino acids. The V gene end was trimmed by 5 bases and the J gene end by 5 bases; junction bases not matched to a gene: 4. CDR3 residues: CASSRDRVHEQYF. Here the CDR3 DNA reads TGTGCCAGCAGCCGGGACAGGGTACACGAGCAGTACTTC.

The V call is TRBV7-2, the J call TRBJ2-7, with D tentatively TRBD1 (6 bases). The V gene lost 3 bases and the J gene lost 2 bases, with 11 bases spanning the gap. This CDR3 region has 14 residues. Germline V lookup: CDR1 SGHTA, CDR2 FQGNSA. The CDR3 loop is CASSFRQVAYEQYF. Written as DNA, the CDR3 is TGTGCCAGCAGCTTTAGACAGGTCGCCTACGAGCAGTACTTC.

The chain couples TRBV5-4 to TRBJ1-2, with D possibly being TRBD1 (6 bases). Trimming removed 3 bases from V and 4 bases from J, with 13 bases in between. The CDR3 covers 14 residues. The germline gives CDR1 SGHNT, CDR2 YYREEE (reference sequence). CDR3 region: CASSWDTGGYGYTF. CDR3 bases: TGTGCCAGCAGCTGGGACACTGGAGGCTATGGCTACACCTTC.

The chain couples TRBV6-1 to TRBJ2-7, with D possibly TRBD1 on 5 matching bases. The CDR3 runs 16 residues. Per the germline V gene, CDR1 is MNHNS and CDR2 is SASEGT. Between the trimmed V and J ends, which lost 0 bases and 4 bases, there was a span of 16 bases. In DNA form, the CDR3 reads TGTGCCAGCAGTGAAGCGCTTTCAGGGATGAGGTACGAGCAGTACTTC. This translates into CASSEALSGMRYEQYF.

The chain employs TRBV19 and TRBJ1-5; 7 bases map to TRBD1. This CDR3 spans 17 amino acids. Germline V CDR1 and CDR2: LNHDA, SQIVND (reference sequence). V lost 9 bases, J lost 0 bases, and 14 bases stayed unmatched. The CDR3 sequence is CASLPGQPQYSNQPQHF. CDR3 sequence (DNA): TGTGCCAGCCTTCCGGGACAGCCACAATATAGCAATCAGCCCCAGCATTTT.

The chain combines TRBV7-2 with TRBJ1-2; D uncertain. This CDR3 is 12 amino acids long. Trimming left V 5 bases short and J 5 bases short, with 9 bases between. Germline loops: CDR1 SGHTA, CDR2 FQGNSA. CDR3 bases: TGTGCCAGCAGCCCAAAGCGATATGGCTACACCTTC. This translates into CASSPKRYGYTF.

This rearrangement joins TRBV2 to TRBJ1-2; weak D call: TRBD1 (6 bases). V dropped 2 bases and J dropped 2 bases, with 9 bases sitting between them. Per germline, CDR1 SNHLY and CDR2 FYNNEI. CDR3 length equals 14 residues. In nucleotides, the CDR3 is TGTGCCAGCAGTGAATGGACAGCCAACTATGGCTACACCTTC. Residues: CASSEWTANYGYTF.

Here the CDR3 reads CSASSGQGISEQYF. The CDR3 region has the DNA TGCAGTGCTAGTTCCGGGCAGGGGATCTCCGAGCAGTACTTC. The chain employs TRBV20-1 and TRBJ2-7, with a possible D match to TRBD1 (6 bases). V lost 3 bases and J lost 6, with 18 bases in between. The germline V gene has CDR1 DFQATT and CDR2 SNEGSKA (reference sequence). CDR3 length: 14 residues.

J is TRBJ1-1 and V is TRBV9, with D possibly being TRBD1 (6 bases). The length of the CDR3 is 16 residues. V was clipped by 7 bases and J by 1 base, with 20 bases between them. Germline V lookup: CDR1 SGDLS, CDR2 YYNGEE. DNA for the CDR3: TGTGCCAGCTTGGTAAGAGGACAGCCTCCGAACACTGAAGCTTTCTTT. Residues: CASLVRGQPPNTEAFF.